Listed below are T cell receptor beta chains from one sample, sequenced in a study of T cell responses to AZD1222 COVID-19 vaccine. Sequencing used immunoSEQ multiplex PCR; TCRdb keeps in-frame clones, though not all of them. The table lists 120,000 or so clones, 88% of them singletons. Sequenced here: peripheral blood, sampled on day 0 of AZD1222 vaccination. These receptors were collected from an adult in good health. Each CDR3 is given with its conserved first and last residue. The D gene is left open where the match is weak. Expanded clones get a size class; other rows say once, few or many, or leave the size out.

TRBJ1-1,NA,13,NA,TRBV3-1/TRBV3-2,TGTGCCAGCAGCCACAGTTATGGAACTGAAGCTTTCTTT,CASSHSYGTEAFF
TRBJ2-7,TRBD2,15,NA,TRBV11-2,TGTGCCAGCAGCTTAACTAGCGGGAGCTCCTACGAGCAGTACTTC,CASSLTSGSSYEQYF
TRBJ1-3,NA,11,NA,TRBV12-3/TRBV12-4,TGTGCCAGCAGTTTTGGAAACACCATATATTTT,CASSFGNTIYF
TRBJ1-1,NA,14,NA,TRBV10-3,TGTGCCATCAGTGACGGTACTATGAACACTGAAGCTTTCTTT,CAISDGTMNTEAFF
TRBJ2-3,NA,15,NA,TRBV27,TGTGCCACCTACCCGGGACGGTCCACGTTCTATACGCAGTATTTT,CATYPGRSTFYTQYF
TRBJ1-2,NA,15,NA,TRBV18,TGTGCCAGCTCACCACCGCAGTGGCAGCGCAATGGCTACACCTTC,CASSPPQWQRNGYTF
TRBJ1-1,TRBD1,15,NA,TRBV5-1,TGCGCCAGCAGCCCAACGACAGGGGAAGGCACTGAAGCTTTCTTT,CASSPTTGEGTEAFF
TRBJ1-1,NA,14,NA,TRBV6-5,TGTGCCAGCAGTTACTCGAGGCAGAACACTGAAGCTTTCTTT,CASSYSRQNTEAFF
TRBJ1-2,TRBD1,15,NA,TRBV19,TGTGCCAGTAGGGGGACAGGGAGGACTAACTATGGCTACACCTTC,CASRGTGRTNYGYTF
TRBJ2-2,NA,14,NA,TRBV11-2,TGTGCCAGCAGCTTAGACAGGAGAACCGGGGAGCTGTTTTTT,CASSLDRRTGELFF
TRBJ2-7,NA,14,NA,TRBV6-5,TGTGCCACCGCCTTGGGTGGTGGGGCCTACGAGCAGTACTTC,CATALGGGAYEQYF
TRBJ2-7,NA,13,NA,TRBV7-9,TGTGCCAGCGGGGACTTTCGGTCCTACGAGCAGTACTTC,CASGDFRSYEQYF
TRBJ1-1,NA,12,NA,TRBV30,TGTGCCTGGAGTGGTGCCTCGGAGGTAGCTTTCTTT,CAWSGASEVAFF
TRBJ1-2,NA,15,NA,TRBV7-6,TGTGCCAGCAGCCCCAGGGACACAGCTAACTATGGCTACACCTTC,CASSPRDTANYGYTF
TRBJ1-3,NA,15,NA,TRBV29-1,TGCAGCGTTGCCCCACAGGGTATGCGTGGAAACACCATATATTTT,CSVAPQGMRGNTIYF
TRBJ2-5,NA,13,NA,TRBV11-2,TGTGCCAGCAGCTTCGCCGGGGTAGAGACCCAGTACTTC,CASSFAGVETQYF
TRBJ2-1,NA,16,NA,TRBV3-1/TRBV3-2,TGTGCCAGCAGCCAAGATAACAGGTGGTCCTACAATGAGCAGTTCTTC,CASSQDNRWSYNEQFF
TRBJ2-5,TRBD2,16,NA,TRBV11-2,TGTGCCAGCACCCCCTATCAAGTACAGCGGGGCGAGACCCAGTACTTC,CASTPYQVQRGETQYF
TRBJ1-2,NA,12,NA,TRBV3-1/TRBV3-2,TGTGCCAGCAGCCAGGCGGGGGACGGCTACACCTTC,CASSQAGDGYTF
TRBJ1-1,NA,13,NA,TRBV29-1,TGCAGCGTTGAAGCTGCCATGAACACTGAAGCTTTCTTT,CSVEAAMNTEAFF
TRBJ2-5,NA,15,NA,TRBV5-1,TGCGCCAGCAGCTTGGGGGATCCCACCGTGGAGACCCAGTACTTC,CASSLGDPTVETQYF
TRBJ1-6,NA,13,once,TRBV6-5,TGTGCCAGCAGTAACACAGGGAGTTCACCCCTCCACTTT,CASSNTGSSPLHF
TRBJ2-2,NA,13,NA,TRBV6-5,TGTGCCAGCGGCGGGCGGGACACCGGGGAGCTGTTTTTT,CASGGRDTGELFF
TRBJ1-4,NA,15,few,TRBV29-1,TGCAGCGTTCGTGACTTGCAACCAACTAATGAAAAACTGTTTTTT,CSVRDLQPTNEKLFF
TRBJ1-2,NA,12,NA,TRBV12-3/TRBV12-4,TGTGCCAGCAACATCGAGAGGAATGGCTACACCTTC,CASNIERNGYTF
TRBJ2-7,NA,12,NA,TRBV6-1,TGTGCCAGCAGTGAAGCGCCGGGGGAGCAGTACTTC,CASSEAPGEQYF
TRBJ2-7,NA,14,NA,TRBV5-1,TGCGCCAGCAGCCTGAGCGGGCGCTCCTACGAGCAGTACTTC,CASSLSGRSYEQYF
TRBJ1-5,TRBD1,16,NA,TRBV27,TGTGCCAGCAGTTTAAGTGGGACAGCGGTGAATCAGCCCCAGCATTTT,CASSLSGTAVNQPQHF
TRBJ1-1,NA,12,NA,TRBV2,TGTGCCAGCGGGTTATTGTTCACTGAAGCTTTCTTT,CASGLLFTEAFF
TRBJ2-7,NA,14,NA,TRBV3-1/TRBV3-2,TGTGCCAGCAGCCAAGATTTCCGGGCTGAGGAGCAGTACTTC,CASSQDFRAEEQYF
TRBJ1-1,NA,14,NA,TRBV5-4,TGTGCCAGCAGCTTGTCCTGGATTCGCACTGAAGCTTTCTTT,CASSLSWIRTEAFF
TRBJ2-4,TRBD1,13,once,TRBV6-6,TGTGCCAGTGGACCCGGGACAGCGAGAACTCAGTACTTC,CASGPGTARTQYF
TRBJ2-2,NA,13,NA,TRBV7-9,TGTGCCAGCAGCTTAGTCCACACCGGGGAGCTGTTTTTT,CASSLVHTGELFF
TRBJ2-1,NA,13,NA,TRBV5-6,TGTGCCAGCAGCAAAGAACTTTACAATGAGCAGTTCTTC,CASSKELYNEQFF
TRBJ1-2,NA,13,NA,TRBV5-1,TGCGCCAGCAGCTTCAACCAAAACTATGGCTACACCTTC,CASSFNQNYGYTF
TRBJ2-3,NA,16,few,TRBV7-9,TGTGCCAGCAGCCCTCCGGACGAGGTTGGCACAGATACGCAGTATTTT,CASSPPDEVGTDTQYF
TRBJ1-5,NA,13,NA,TRBV30,TGTGCCTGGAGTCGGGGCCCCAATCAGCCCCAGCATTTT,CAWSRGPNQPQHF
TRBJ2-7,TRBD1,15,NA,TRBV19,TGTGCCAGTAGTTTCTTCGGGACAGGGGCCTACGAGCAGTACTTC,CASSFFGTGAYEQYF
TRBJ1-2,TRBD1,15,NA,TRBV6-6,TGTGCCAGCAGTTCCGTTGGACAGGGGAAAAATGGCTACACCTTC,CASSSVGQGKNGYTF
TRBJ1-3,NA,14,NA,TRBV30,TGTGCCTGGACTTGGGACTTCCAGGGAAGCACCATATATTTT,CAWTWDFQGSTIYF
TRBJ1-2,NA,12,NA,TRBV3-1/TRBV3-2,TGTGCCAGCAGCCTGGGGGTGCGCGGCTACACCTTC,CASSLGVRGYTF
TRBJ1-1,NA,15,NA,TRBV7-6,TGTGCCAGCAGCCTAGGGGCCGGCGTGAACACTGAAGCTTTCTTT,CASSLGAGVNTEAFF